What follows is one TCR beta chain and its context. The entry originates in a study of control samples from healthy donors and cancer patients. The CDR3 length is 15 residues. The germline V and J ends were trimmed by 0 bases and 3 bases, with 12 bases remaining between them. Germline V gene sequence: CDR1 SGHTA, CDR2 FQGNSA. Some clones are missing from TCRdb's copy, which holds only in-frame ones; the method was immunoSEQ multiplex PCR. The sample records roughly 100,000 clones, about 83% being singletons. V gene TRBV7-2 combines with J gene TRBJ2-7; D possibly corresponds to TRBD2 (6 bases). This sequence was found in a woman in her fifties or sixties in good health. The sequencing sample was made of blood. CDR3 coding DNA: TGTGCCAGCAGCTTAGCGCCGGGAGAACTCTACGAGCAGTACTTC. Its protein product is CASSLAPGELYEQYF.